A selection of T cell receptor beta chains follows, all from one sample in a study of metastatic and nonmetastatic thyroid tumors. TCRdb called clones again from the PCR reads with MiXCR. The sample consists of about 12,000 clones, over 10% of them appearing once. Sequenced material: blood. These receptors all come from a female donor with papillary thyroid cancer or a benign thyroid nodule (not recorded which). Some clones in this sample may be carry-over from other donors' samples. Each CDR3 is given with its conserved first and last residue. D genes are given only for firm matches. Size tells how often a clone was seen (once, few, many) or the class of an expanded clone, and some rows leave it out.

clone_size d_call j_call v_call cdr3_aa cdr3_nt
NA NA TRBJ2-2 TRBV11-3 CASSLSGGQTGELFF TGTGCCAGCAGCTTATCGGGGGGCCAGACCGGGGAGCTGTTTTTT
few TRBD2 TRBJ2-7 TRBV6-4 CASSETGTSGGDEQYF TGTGCCAGCAGTGAGACCGGGACTAGCGGGGGCGACGAGCAGTACTTC
medium-sized NA TRBJ2-7 TRBV27 CASRAGGRLYEQYF TGTGCCAGCCGCGCCGGGGGAAGACTATACGAGCAGTACTTC
few NA TRBJ1-1 TRBV19 CASSNLIGLTPEAFF TGTGCCAGTAGTAATCTTATAGGATTAACCCCTGAAGCTTTCTTT
few NA TRBJ2-7 TRBV28 CASSLGGNEQYF TGTGCCAGCAGTTTAGGGGGGAACGAGCAGTACTTC
NA NA TRBJ2-1 TRBV20-1 CSARDVWGPNYNEQFF TGCAGTGCTAGGGATGTTTGGGGACCCAACTACAATGAGCAGTTCTTC
many NA TRBJ2-3 TRBV10-2 CASSLKPDTQYF TGCGCCAGCAGTCTTAAGCCAGATACGCAGTATTTT
many NA TRBJ1-4 TRBV28 CASSPETYPLGTNEKLFF TGTGCCAGCAGTCCGGAGACATACCCACTGGGAACTAATGAAAAACTGTTTTTT
many TRBD2 TRBJ2-7 TRBV5-1 CASSLETSGVGYEQYF TGCGCCAGCAGCTTGGAGACTAGCGGGGTTGGCTACGAGCAGTACTTC
many TRBD1 TRBJ2-7 TRBV20-1 CSARSGTGSWYEQYF TGCAGTGCGCGATCCGGGACAGGGTCTTGGTACGAGCAGTACTTC
many TRBD2 TRBJ2-1 TRBV7-3 CASSLQPSTSANEQFF TGTGCCAGCAGCTTACAACCGTCGACTAGCGCCAATGAGCAGTTCTTC
many NA TRBJ1-5 TRBV5-8 CASSFNQGPQHF TGTGCCAGCAGCTTTAATCAGGGACCCCAGCATTTT
NA NA TRBJ2-3 TRBV6-2/TRBV6-3 CASSPPPNSWNPDTQYF TGTGCCAGCAGCCCACCACCTAATAGCTGGAACCCAGATACGCAGTATTTT
many TRBD1 TRBJ1-5 TRBV2 CASNRDRYNQPQHF TGTGCCAGCAATCGGGACAGGTACAATCAGCCCCAGCATTTT
NA TRBD2 TRBJ2-1 TRBV11-2 CASRRLAGWNEQFF TGTGCCAGCAGGCGACTAGCGGGTTGGAATGAGCAGTTCTTC
many TRBD1 TRBJ1-5 TRBV7-8 CASSAMGQPPNQPQHF TGTGCCAGCAGCGCAATGGGACAGCCCCCTAATCAGCCCCAGCATTTT
many NA TRBJ1-3 TRBV7-9 CASSAWYSGNTIYF TGTGCCAGCAGTGCGTGGTATTCCGGAAACACCATATATTTT
many NA TRBJ2-7 TRBV5-1 CASSLRPDTLSYEQYF TGCGCCAGCAGCTTGAGGCCGGACACCCTCTCCTACGAGCAGTACTTC
few NA TRBJ2-5 TRBV6-1 CASTSQGSQDTQYF TGTGCCAGCACCAGCCAGGGGAGTCAAGATACCCAGTACTTC
many NA TRBJ2-5 TRBV4-1 CASSMGDQETQYF TGCGCCAGCAGCATGGGGGACCAAGAGACCCAGTACTTC
many NA TRBJ1-5 TRBV10-3 CAISDGNQPQHF TGTGCCATCAGTGATGGGAATCAGCCCCAGCATTTT
many TRBD2 TRBJ2-5 TRBV20-1 CSTSGGREGWGTQYF TGCAGTACTAGCGGTGGACGGGAGGGGTGGGGGACCCAGTACTTC
many NA TRBJ1-2 TRBV30 CAWSVQGSYGYTF TGTGCCTGGAGTGTCCAGGGTAGCTATGGCTACACCTTC
many TRBD1 TRBJ1-1 TRBV6-4 CASSDQGDTEAFF TGTGCCAGCAGTGATCAGGGGGACACTGAAGCTTTCTTT
many NA TRBJ1-1 TRBV7-9 CASSLDVGTEAFF TGTGCCAGCAGCTTAGACGTGGGTACTGAAGCTTTCTTT
many NA TRBJ1-6 TRBV7-9 CASSLDSPLHF TGTGCCAGCAGCTTAGATTCACCCCTCCACTTT
many NA TRBJ2-1 TRBV20-1 CSARDAGAEGPGPHEQFF TGCAGTGCTAGAGATGCTGGGGCGGAAGGACCAGGCCCTCATGAGCAGTTCTTC
medium-sized TRBD1 TRBJ2-1 TRBV6-1 CASIKDQGAYNEQFF TGTGCCAGCATTAAGGACCAGGGGGCCTACAATGAGCAGTTCTTC
medium-sized NA TRBJ1-6 TRBV5-1 CASSLTNRRNSPLHF TGCGCCAGCAGCTTGACCAACCGGAGAAATTCACCCCTCCACTTT
many NA TRBJ1-5 TRBV7-9 CASSSSGRNQSQHF TGTGCCAGCAGCTCAAGCGGACGCAATCAGTCCCAGCATTTT
NA TRBD1 TRBJ2-7 TRBV11-3 CASSDRDRGYEQYF TGTGCCAGCAGCGACCGGGACAGGGGGTACGAGCAGTACTTC
many NA TRBJ1-5 TRBV5-6 CASSLASPGDGQPQHF TGTGCCAGCAGCTTGGCTTCTCCAGGGGATGGTCAGCCCCAGCATTTT
NA TRBD2 TRBJ2-4 TRBV5-4 CASSQSGGMAQNIQYF TGTGCCAGCAGCCAGAGCGGGGGGATGGCCCAAAACATTCAGTACTTC
many NA TRBJ1-5 TRBV20-1 CSASPEMGRPSSNQPQHF TGCAGTGCTAGTCCGGAAATGGGACGACCCTCTAGCAATCAGCCCCAGCATTTT
many NA TRBJ1-1 TRBV30 CAWDRMGDTEAFF TGTGCCTGGGACAGGATGGGCGACACTGAAGCTTTCTTT
few TRBD2 TRBJ2-3 TRBV6-2/TRBV6-3 CASRNSGEDTQYF TGTGCCAGCAGAAATAGCGGGGAAGATACGCAGTATTTT
many NA TRBJ1-1 TRBV20-1 CSALQVSEAFF TGCAGTGCCCTCCAGGTTTCTGAAGCTTTCTTT
few NA TRBJ1-1 TRBV25-1 CASSEWEQDTEAFF TGTGCCAGCAGTGAATGGGAGCAGGACACTGAAGCTTTCTTT
many TRBD1 TRBJ1-1 TRBV5-1 CASSGGQGEAFF TGCGCCAGCAGCGGGGGACAGGGTGAAGCTTTCTTT
many NA TRBJ1-4 TRBV5-1 CASSEGADSNEKLFF TGCGCCAGCAGCGAGGGTGCGGACTCTAATGAAAAACTGTTTTTT
many NA TRBJ2-5 TRBV5-1 CASSDGPGIGEIEYF TGCGCCAGCAGCGACGGGCCTGGGATTGGGGAGATTGAGTACTTC
many TRBD2 TRBJ2-3 TRBV5-1 CASSRQREVGDTQYF TGCGCCAGCTCCCGTCAGCGGGAAGTCGGAGATACGCAGTATTTT
NA NA TRBJ2-2 TRBV11-2 CASSLTWGNTGELFF TGTGCCAGCAGCCTTACATGGGGGAACACCGGGGAGCTGTTTTTT
many TRBD2 TRBJ2-7 TRBV3-1 CASSKSRGRESSGYEQYF TGTGCCAGCAGTAAATCGCGCGGGAGGGAATCGTCGGGCTACGAGCAGTACTTC
medium-sized TRBD2 TRBJ2-3 TRBV6-1 CASSPPPGGGYTQYF TGTGCCAGCAGCCCCCCCCCGGGAGGTGGATATACGCAGTATTTT
medium-sized NA TRBJ1-5 TRBV28 CASSLQATSNQPQHF TGTGCCAGCAGTTTACAGGCGACCAGCAATCAGCCCCAGCATTTT
NA NA TRBJ2-7 TRBV30 CAWVRDSYEQYF TGTGCCTGGGTGCGGGATTCCTACGAGCAGTACTTC